This passage covers 9 T cell receptor beta chains from one sample sequenced in a study of OX40 agonist ivuxolimab in advanced cancers. The library relied on the immunoSEQ multiplex PCR assay. TCRdb stores this immuneACCESS table with in-frame sequences only. Part of the clones is absent; in the studies checked, under half of the shortfall reflects unresolved V genes, and no reason is known for the rest. Recorded for this sample are about 56,000 clones; around 80% of them occurred a single time. The leading ten clones occupy 3.1% of the sample. The source material was CD4+ or CD8+ T cells sorted from blood, sampled in a trial of the OX40 agonist ivuxolimab. Receptors originate from an adult with an advanced solid tumor such as melanoma, head and neck, liver or kidney cancer.

The chain recombines TRBV6-5 with TRBJ2-7; TRBD2 matches at 10 bases. The CDR3 consists of 14 residues. Trimming removed 6 bases from V and 6 bases from J; junction bases left unmatched: 8. Germline V lookup: CDR1 MNHEY, CDR2 SVGAGI. The CDR3 DNA reads TGTGCCAGCAGGAAGGGACTAGCGTCCCTCGAGCAGTACTTC. Residues: CASRKGLASLEQYF.

The chain employs TRBV7-9 and TRBJ1-2, with 7 bases that match TRBD1. Germline CDR1 SEHNR, CDR2 FQNEAQ (reference sequence). The junction had 1 base not matched to a gene; V was cut back by 8 bases and J by 1 base. CDR3 length: 12 residues. The CDR3 DNA reads as TGTGCCAGCGGGACAGTTAACTATGGCTACACCTTC. Residues: CASGTVNYGYTF.

The chain employs TRBV9 and TRBJ2-1; 12 bases map to TRBD2. The CDR3 is made up of 16 amino acids. Germline V gene data show CDR1 as SGDLS and CDR2 as YYNGEE. V dropped 4 bases and J dropped 9; count of bases not matched to a gene: 11. The CDR3 protein is CASSQSTSGGQGEQFF. The CDR3 DNA sequence: TGTGCCAGCAGCCAATCCACTAGCGGGGGGCAAGGTGAGCAGTTCTTC.

V usage is TRBV11-2 and J usage is TRBJ2-5, with D maybe TRBD1 (6 bases). Between the trimmed V and J ends, which lost 3 bases and 2 bases, there was a span of 7 bases. Germline CDR1 is SGHAT and CDR2 is FQNNGV. This CDR3 is built from 13 residues. For the CDR3, the DNA is TGTGCCAGCAGCTTCACAGGGCAAGAGACCCAGTACTTC. Its protein is CASSFTGQETQYF.

The V and J genes are TRBV5-5 and TRBJ2-7, with D tentatively TRBD1 (6 bases). This CDR3 region has 15 residues. Germline assignment: CDR1 SGHKS and CDR2 YYEKEE (reference sequence). Trimming took 0 bases from V and 6 from J, leaving 16 bases between them. CDR3 sequence (DNA): TGTGCCAGCAGCTTGGCTCCGGGACAATTTGGCGAGCAGTACTTC. This codes for CASSLAPGQFGEQYF.

The V call is TRBV15, the J call TRBJ2-1; 9 nucleotides align to TRBD2. Trimming cost V 1 base and J 8 bases; bases outside gene matches: 6. Germline V gives CDR1 LNHNV, CDR2 YYDKDF (reference sequence). This CDR3 has 15 residues. CDR3 nucleotides: TGTGCCACCAGCAGAGGGGCGGGAGGGTATTATGAGCAGTTCTTC. Translated: CATSRGAGGYYEQFF.

V usage is TRBV9 and J usage is TRBJ1-1; 11 bases align to TRBD1. The CDR3 loop spans 18 amino acids. Germline V lookup: CDR1 SGDLS, CDR2 YYNGEE. V shed 4 bases and J 6 bases; nucleotides not matched to a gene: 17. CDR3 DNA sequence: TGTGCCAGCAGCCCCGCCTCAGGACAGGGGGCGGCGTTTGCTGAAGCTTTCTTT. Amino acid sequence: CASSPASGQGAAFAEAFF.

This clone has just one count. This sequence joins TRBV5-4 and TRBJ1-1; 7 bases are a match to TRBD1. Germline loops: CDR1 SGHNT, CDR2 YYREEE (reference sequence). Germline trimming cut 2 bases from V and 7 bases from J; bases unmatched to any gene: 5. This CDR3 spans 13 amino acids. CDR3 nucleotides: TGTGCCAGCAGCTTAGGGACAGCCCGTGAAGCTTTCTTT. Its protein is CASSLGTAREAFF. The variable domain in full, completed from reference TRBV5-4 and TRBJ1-1, reads ETGVTQSPTHLIKTRGQQVTLRCSSQSGHNTVSWYQQALGQGPQFIFQYYREEENGRGNFPPRFSGLQFPNYSSELNVNALELDDSALYLCASSLGTAREAFFGQGTRLTVV.

CDR3 bases: TGTGCCAGCAGCCCAGAGCCCAGCAACACTGAAGCTTTCTTT. Translation: CASSPEPSNTEAFF. V gene TRBV7-6 combines with J gene TRBJ1-1, with D unclear. Trimming removed 5 bases from V and 2 bases from J, with 12 bases in between. The CDR3 is made up of 14 amino acids. Germline CDR1 SGHVS, CDR2 FNYEAQ.